The subject of this entry is one T cell receptor beta chain. No antigen is known for it. These data are taken from a study of Graves' ophthalmopathy and Graves' hyperthyroidism. Study findings and constraints: Most expanded clonotypes from thyroid (those above 0.001 frequency) were also found in blood. The model predicted progression of ophthalmopathy with a sensitivity of just over 70%, and its specificity was roughly 72%.

The authors amplified TCR beta CDR3 regions from RNA transcripts. First-round RT-PCR with HTBI primers preceded a second-round multiplex PCR. A single record per CDR3 protein comes from TCRdb applying MiXCR to the multiplex PCR reads. The sample has about half a million distinct CDR3 sequences; approximately 15% are singletons. Patients were excluded if they had other autoimmune diseases or uncontrolled infections, and likewise if pregnancy or lactation applied. Clinical symptoms and serum thyroxine were used for diagnosis; TRAb, thyroid ultrasound and orbital computed tomography were also relied on. Material: blood. The receptor was derived from a woman in her 30s with Graves' ophthalmopathy.

The CDR3 DNA reads TGTGCCAGCAGCCTCCTGGCCGCTAGACTGGAGACCCAGTACTTC. It encodes CASSLLAARLETQYF. J is TRBJ2-5 and V is TRBV7-2; no definite D call. The V and J ends lost 5 bases and 5 bases respectively, with 18 bases between them. This CDR3 region has 15 residues. CDR1 and CDR2 from the germline V gene are SGHTA and FQGNSA.